Described below is a single TCR beta chain sequence and its context. CDR3 length: 13 residues. V lost 3 bases, J lost 6 bases, and 1 base stayed unmatched. The V gene's germline CDR1 is SGHAT and CDR2 FQNNGV. The repertoire was sequenced with immunoSEQ multiplex PCR; TCRdb's copy has only in-frame clones and lacks some. The profile covers 38,000 or so clones, with 92% appearing a single time and around 13% taken by the ten largest. The data were obtained in a study of T cell changes during pregnancy in multiple sclerosis. The sample here was CD8+ T cells from peripheral blood mononuclear cells, taken in the first trimester of pregnancy. This receptor was identified in a female donor with multiple sclerosis, enrolled in a pregnancy study. The chain couples TRBV11-2 to TRBJ2-2; 7 bases match TRBD1. The DNA for the CDR3 is TGTGCCAGCAGCTTTCAGGGGGCCGGGGAGCTGTTTTTT. This codes for CASSFQGAGELFF.